This TCR beta chain came from a study of beta chain features in type 1 diabetes. Background on the study: Examination spanned approximately 110 million sorted cells from all samples.

Expressed TCRB transcripts were sequenced because the isolated RNA had all been reverse transcribed beforehand. Generated by immunoSEQ multiplex PCR, the TCRdb table keeps only in-frame clones and is missing some. The table has around 430,000 clones, about 32% seen once; the top ten hold around 0.065%. Losses at the gene ends were 4 bases for V and 7 bases for J; bases not matched to a gene: 7. The CDR3 contains 14 residues. Germline values: CDR1 SGHRS, CDR2 YFSETQ. Sequencing was carried out using naive CD4+ T cells from blood. The TCR originated in a man between 18 and 35 years old in good health. The chain couples TRBV5-1 to TRBJ2-5; TRBD1 matches at 10 bases. CDR3 sequence reads: CASSPGQGSGTQYF. The DNA for the CDR3 is TGCGCCAGCAGCCCGGGACAGGGGAGTGGGACCCAGTACTTC. The full variable domain, with the rest looked up from reference TRBV5-1 and TRBJ2-5, is KAGVTQTPRYLIKTRGQQVTLSCSPISGHRSVSWYQQTPGQGLQFLFEYFSETQRNKGNFPGRFSGRQFSNSRSEMNVSTLELGDSALYLCASSPGQGSGTQYFGPGTRLLVL.